This paragraph reports one T cell receptor beta chain. The data belong to a study of blood T cell repertoires in COVID-19. Only in-frame clones appear in the TCRdb table, and some are missing; sequencing was by immunoSEQ multiplex PCR. The repertoire consists of over 350,000 clones, with about 86% occurring once and the leading ten covering roughly 10%. This CDR3 spans 15 amino acids. CDR1 is SNHLY and CDR2 is FYNNEI in the germline V gene. The trim removed 6 bases at V and 3 bases at J, leaving 8 bases unmatched. Participant reports of clinical history set cohort assignment. Resolution of symptoms, clearance, or two negative PCRs was present in recovered Cohort 3 donors.

The chain couples TRBV2 to TRBJ1-5, with 7 bases matching TRBD1. Sample: PBMCs or T cells enriched from blood (not recorded which). This receptor was obtained from a woman between 45 and 60 years old who had recovered from COVID-19. CDR3 in DNA: TGTGCCAGCAGGGGGGGACAGACGCTCAATCAGCCCCAGCATTTT. Translated, it gives CASRGGQTLNQPQHF.